The sequence of this T cell receptor (beta chain) was determined in a study of cytomegalovirus exposure and HLA in healthy donors. General study findings and limits: Productive rates of about 87% or about 30% were seen for most TCR beta V segments in an earlier analysis. Some highly shared sequence variants likely arose as a pipeline artifact.

The sample holds one count of this clone. The antigen is not known. The PCR was carried out with 60 Vbeta primers and 13 Jbeta primers. The method was immunoSEQ multiplex PCR; TCRdb's version includes in-frame clones alone and lacks a portion of them. Of 100,000 to 130,000 clones in the sample, roughly 73% were seen once. CDR3 length equals 17 residues. Germline V lookup: CDR1 SGHDT, CDR2 YYEEEE. V was cut by 3 bases and J by 1 base, with 17 bases left in between. The sequenced sample consisted of PBMCs. The chain links TRBV5-6 to TRBJ1-5; a possible D gene is TRBD1 (5 bases). The TCR comes from a man aged 30 to 45 in good health and CMV-seronegative. The CDR3: CASSWGGGDLSNQPQHF. The CDR3 nucleotides are TGTGCCAGCAGCTGGGGTGGGGGGGATTTGAGCAATCAGCCCCAGCATTTT.